This T cell receptor (beta chain) stems from a study of blood T cells in healthy people across ages. Findings of the study overall: Roughly linear age-related decline in beta diversity appeared, significant by age 40.

This clonotype was observed a few times. Its specificity is not known. Trimming at V came to 6 bases and at J to 3 bases, leaving 10 bases not matched to a gene. The CDR3 extends over 16 amino acids. Germline-derived CDR1 and CDR2 are MNHEY and SVGEGT. The use of a sample-barcoded 5' primer and a J-beta primer mix characterized a second PCR of roughly 6 to 11 cycles. TCRdb reprocessed the 5' RACE reads with MiXCR, giving one entry per CDR3 protein. The profile covers roughly 1,700,000 distinct CDR3 sequences, with over 25% appearing a single time and around 7.7% taken by the ten largest. The TCR sequence derives from a woman aged 25 to 39 in good health. What was sequenced was blood. The rearrangement uses TRBV6-2 or TRBV6-3 and TRBJ2-3; TRBD1 matches at 9 bases. The CDR3 reads CASSGQGSSITDTQYF. In nucleotides, the CDR3 is TGTGCCAGCAGCGGACAGGGGTCGTCCATTACAGATACGCAGTATTTT.